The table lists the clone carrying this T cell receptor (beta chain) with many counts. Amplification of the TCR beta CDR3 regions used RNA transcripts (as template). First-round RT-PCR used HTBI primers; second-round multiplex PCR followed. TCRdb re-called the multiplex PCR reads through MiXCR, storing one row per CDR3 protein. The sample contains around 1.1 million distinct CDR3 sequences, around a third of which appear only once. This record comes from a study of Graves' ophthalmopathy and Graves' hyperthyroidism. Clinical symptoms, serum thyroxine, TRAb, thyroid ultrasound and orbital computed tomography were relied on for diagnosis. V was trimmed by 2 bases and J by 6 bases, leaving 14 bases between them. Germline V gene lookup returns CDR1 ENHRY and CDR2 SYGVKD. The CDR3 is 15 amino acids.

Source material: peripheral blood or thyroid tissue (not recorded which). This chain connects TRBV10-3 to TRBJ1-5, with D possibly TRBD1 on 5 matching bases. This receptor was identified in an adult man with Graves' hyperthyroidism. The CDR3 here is CAISEEQAEFQPQHF. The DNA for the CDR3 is TGTGCCATCAGTGAGGAACAGGCCGAGTTTCAGCCCCAGCATTTT.